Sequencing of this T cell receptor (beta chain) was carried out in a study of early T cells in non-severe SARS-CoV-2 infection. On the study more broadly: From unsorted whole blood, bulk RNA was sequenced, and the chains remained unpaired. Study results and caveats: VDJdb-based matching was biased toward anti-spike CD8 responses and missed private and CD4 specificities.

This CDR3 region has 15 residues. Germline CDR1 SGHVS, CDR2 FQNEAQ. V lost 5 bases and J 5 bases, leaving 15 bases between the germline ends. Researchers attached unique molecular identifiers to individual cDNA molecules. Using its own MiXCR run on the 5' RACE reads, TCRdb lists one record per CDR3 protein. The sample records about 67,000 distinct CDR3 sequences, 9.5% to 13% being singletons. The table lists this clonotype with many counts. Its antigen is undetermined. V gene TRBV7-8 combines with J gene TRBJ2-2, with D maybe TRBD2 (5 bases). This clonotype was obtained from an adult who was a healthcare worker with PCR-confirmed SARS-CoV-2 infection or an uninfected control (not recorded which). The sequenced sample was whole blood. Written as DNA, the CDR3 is TGTGCCAGCAGCCTCCGGGAAATAGCAACCGGGGAGCTGTTTTTT. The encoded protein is CASSLREIATGELFF.